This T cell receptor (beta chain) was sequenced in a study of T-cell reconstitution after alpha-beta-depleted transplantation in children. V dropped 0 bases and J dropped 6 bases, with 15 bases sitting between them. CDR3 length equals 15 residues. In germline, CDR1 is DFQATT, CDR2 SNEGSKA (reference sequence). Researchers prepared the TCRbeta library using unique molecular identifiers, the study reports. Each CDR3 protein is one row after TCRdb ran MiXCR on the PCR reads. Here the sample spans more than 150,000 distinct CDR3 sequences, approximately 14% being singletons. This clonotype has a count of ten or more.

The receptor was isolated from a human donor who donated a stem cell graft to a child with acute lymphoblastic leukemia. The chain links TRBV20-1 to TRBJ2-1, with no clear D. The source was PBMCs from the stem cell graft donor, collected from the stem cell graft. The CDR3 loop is CSARDTHSRVNEQFF. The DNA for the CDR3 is TGCAGTGCTAGAGATACCCATTCCCGGGTCAATGAGCAGTTCTTC.